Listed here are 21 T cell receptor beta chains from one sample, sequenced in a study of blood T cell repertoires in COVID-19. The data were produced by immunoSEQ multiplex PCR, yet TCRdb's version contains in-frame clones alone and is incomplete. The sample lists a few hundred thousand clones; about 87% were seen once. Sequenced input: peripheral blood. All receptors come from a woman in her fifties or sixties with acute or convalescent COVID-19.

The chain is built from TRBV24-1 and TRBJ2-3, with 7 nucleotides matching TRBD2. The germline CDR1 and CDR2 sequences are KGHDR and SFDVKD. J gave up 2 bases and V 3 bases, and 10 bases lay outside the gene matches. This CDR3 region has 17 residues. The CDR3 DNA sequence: TGTGCCACCAGTGATACCCCTTCCGGGAGGCTCACAGATACGCAGTATTTT. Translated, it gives CATSDTPSGRLTDTQYF.

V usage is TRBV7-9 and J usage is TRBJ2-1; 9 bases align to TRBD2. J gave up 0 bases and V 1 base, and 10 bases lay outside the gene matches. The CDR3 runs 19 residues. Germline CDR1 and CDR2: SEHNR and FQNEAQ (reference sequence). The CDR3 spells CASSLVGGRGPSSYNEQFF. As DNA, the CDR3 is TGTGCCAGCAGCTTAGTAGGCGGGAGGGGCCCAAGCTCCTACAATGAGCAGTTCTTC.

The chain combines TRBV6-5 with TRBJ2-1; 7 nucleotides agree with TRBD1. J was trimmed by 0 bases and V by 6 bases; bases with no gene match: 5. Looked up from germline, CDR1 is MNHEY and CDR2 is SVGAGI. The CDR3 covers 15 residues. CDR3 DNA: TGTGCCAGCAGAAGGACAGGTAGCTCCTACAATGAGCAGTTCTTC. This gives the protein CASRRTGSSYNEQFF.

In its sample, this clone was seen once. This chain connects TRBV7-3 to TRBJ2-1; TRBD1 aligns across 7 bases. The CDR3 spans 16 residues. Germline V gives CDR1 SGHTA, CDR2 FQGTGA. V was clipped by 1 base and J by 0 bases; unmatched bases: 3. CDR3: CASSLIGTVSYNEQFF. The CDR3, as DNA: TGTGCCAGCAGCTTAATAGGGACAGTCTCCTACAATGAGCAGTTCTTC.

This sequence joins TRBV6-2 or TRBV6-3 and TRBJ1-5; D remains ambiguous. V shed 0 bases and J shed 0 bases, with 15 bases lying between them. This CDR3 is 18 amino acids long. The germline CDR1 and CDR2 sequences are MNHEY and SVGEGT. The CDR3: CASSYSIGRGYSNQPQHF. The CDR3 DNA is TGTGCCAGCAGTTACTCGATCGGCCGAGGATATAGCAATCAGCCCCAGCATTTT.

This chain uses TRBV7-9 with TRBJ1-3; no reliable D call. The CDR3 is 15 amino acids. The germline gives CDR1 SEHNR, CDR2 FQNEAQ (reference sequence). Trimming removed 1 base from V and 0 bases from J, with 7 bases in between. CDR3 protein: CASSLGASSGNTIYF. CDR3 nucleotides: TGTGCCAGCAGCTTAGGGGCGAGCTCTGGAAACACCATATATTTT.

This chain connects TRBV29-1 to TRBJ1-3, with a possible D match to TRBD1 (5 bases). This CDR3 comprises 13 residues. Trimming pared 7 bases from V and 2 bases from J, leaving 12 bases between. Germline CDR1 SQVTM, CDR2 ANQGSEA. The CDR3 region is CSGTRGAGNTIYF. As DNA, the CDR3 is TGCAGCGGGACTAGGGGAGCTGGAAACACCATATATTTT.

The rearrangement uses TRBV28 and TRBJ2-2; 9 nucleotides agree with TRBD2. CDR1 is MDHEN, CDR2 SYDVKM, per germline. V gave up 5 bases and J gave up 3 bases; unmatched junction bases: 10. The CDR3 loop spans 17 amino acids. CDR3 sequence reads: CASSLGGVAGDTGELFF. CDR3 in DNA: TGTGCCAGCAGTCTAGGGGGGGTAGCGGGAGACACCGGGGAGCTGTTTTTT.

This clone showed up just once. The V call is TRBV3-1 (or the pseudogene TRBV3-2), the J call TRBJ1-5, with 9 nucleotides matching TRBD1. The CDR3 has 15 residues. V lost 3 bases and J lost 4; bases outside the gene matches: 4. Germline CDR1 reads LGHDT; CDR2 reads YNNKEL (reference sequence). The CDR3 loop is CASSQGDRGNQPQHF. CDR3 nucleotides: TGTGCCAGCAGCCAGGGTGACAGGGGGAATCAGCCCCAGCATTTT.

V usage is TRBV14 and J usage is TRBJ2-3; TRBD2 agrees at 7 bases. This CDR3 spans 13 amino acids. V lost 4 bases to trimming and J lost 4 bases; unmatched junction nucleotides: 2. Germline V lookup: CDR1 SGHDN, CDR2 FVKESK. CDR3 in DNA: TGTGCCAGCAGCCCCGCGGGAGCAGATACGCAGTATTTT. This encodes CASSPAGADTQYF.

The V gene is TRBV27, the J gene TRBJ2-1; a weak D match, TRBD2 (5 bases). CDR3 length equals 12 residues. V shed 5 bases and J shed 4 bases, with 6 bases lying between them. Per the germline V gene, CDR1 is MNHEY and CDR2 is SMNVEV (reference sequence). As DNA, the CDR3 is TGTGCCAGCAGTCCGGGGTACAATGAGCAGTTCTTC. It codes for CASSPGYNEQFF.

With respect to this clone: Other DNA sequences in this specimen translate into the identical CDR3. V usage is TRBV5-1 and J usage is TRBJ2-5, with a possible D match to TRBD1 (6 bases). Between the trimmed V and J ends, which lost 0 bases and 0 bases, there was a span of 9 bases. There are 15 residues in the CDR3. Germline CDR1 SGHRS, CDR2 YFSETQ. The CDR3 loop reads CASSLGQANQETQYF. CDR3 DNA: TGCGCCAGCAGCTTGGGACAGGCGAACCAAGAGACCCAGTACTTC.

The CDR3 DNA follows: TGTGCCAGCAGTCAGGGGCAGGGTGAGCAGTTCTTC. As protein: CASSQGQGEQFF. This rearrangement joins TRBV25-1 to TRBJ2-1, with D possibly being TRBD1 (6 bases). With 5 bases removed from V and 9 bases from J, the gap between germline ends came to 11 bases. CDR1 MGHDK and CDR2 SYGVNS come from the germline V gene. The CDR3 is made up of 12 amino acids.

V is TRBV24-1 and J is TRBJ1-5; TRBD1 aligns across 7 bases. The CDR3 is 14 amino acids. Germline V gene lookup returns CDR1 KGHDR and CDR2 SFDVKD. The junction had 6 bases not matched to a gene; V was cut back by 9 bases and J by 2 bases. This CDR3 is CATETGSGNQPQHF. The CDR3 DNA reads TGTGCCACCGAGACAGGGAGCGGCAATCAGCCCCAGCATTTT.

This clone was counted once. The CDR3 nucleotides are TGTGCCAGTAGTACCACCGGGATTTCTGGGGCCAACGTCCTGACTTTC. It codes for CASSTTGISGANVLTF. The chain joins TRBV19 to TRBJ2-6, with D perhaps matching TRBD2 (5 bases). CDR1 is LNHDA and CDR2 is SQIVND in the germline V gene (reference sequence). V dropped 4 bases and J dropped 1 base, with 11 bases sitting between them. The CDR3 is 16 amino acids.

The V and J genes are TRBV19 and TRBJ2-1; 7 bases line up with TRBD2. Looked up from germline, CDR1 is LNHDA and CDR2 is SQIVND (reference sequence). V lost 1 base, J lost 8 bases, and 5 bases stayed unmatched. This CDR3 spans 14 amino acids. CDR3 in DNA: TGTGCCAGTAGTATAGGATGGGCGGGAGATGAGCAGTTCTTC. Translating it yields CASSIGWAGDEQFF.

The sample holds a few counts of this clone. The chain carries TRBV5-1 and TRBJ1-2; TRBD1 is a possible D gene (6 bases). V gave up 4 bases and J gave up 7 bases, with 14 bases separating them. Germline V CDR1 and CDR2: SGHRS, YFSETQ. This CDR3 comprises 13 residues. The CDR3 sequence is CASSDDLRGGYTF. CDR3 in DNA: TGCGCCAGCAGCGACGACCTCAGGGGTGGCTACACCTTC.

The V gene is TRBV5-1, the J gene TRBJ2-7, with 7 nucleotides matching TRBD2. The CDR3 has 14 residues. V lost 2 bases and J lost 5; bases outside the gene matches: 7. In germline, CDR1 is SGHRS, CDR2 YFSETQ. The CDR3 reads CASSLPSGRNEQYF. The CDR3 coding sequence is TGCGCCAGCAGCTTACCTAGCGGTAGGAACGAGCAGTACTTC.

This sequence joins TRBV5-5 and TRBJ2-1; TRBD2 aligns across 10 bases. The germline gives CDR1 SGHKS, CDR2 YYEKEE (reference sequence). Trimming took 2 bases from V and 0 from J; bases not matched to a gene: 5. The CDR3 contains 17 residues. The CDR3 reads CASSFLAGALSYNEQFF. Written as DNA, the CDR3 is TGTGCCAGCAGCTTTCTAGCGGGAGCCCTCTCCTACAATGAGCAGTTCTTC.

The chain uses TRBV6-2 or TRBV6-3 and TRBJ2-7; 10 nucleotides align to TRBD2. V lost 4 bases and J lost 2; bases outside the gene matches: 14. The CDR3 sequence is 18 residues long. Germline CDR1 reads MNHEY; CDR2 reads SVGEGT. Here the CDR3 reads CASSSNPRAGGPAYEQYF. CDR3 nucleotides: TGTGCCAGCAGTTCCAACCCCAGAGCGGGAGGGCCTGCCTACGAGCAGTACTTC.

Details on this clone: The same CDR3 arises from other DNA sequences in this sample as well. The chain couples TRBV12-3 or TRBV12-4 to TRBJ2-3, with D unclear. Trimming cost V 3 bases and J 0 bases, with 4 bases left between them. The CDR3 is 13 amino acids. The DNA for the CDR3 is TGTGCCAGCAGTTTTGGCAGCACAGATACGCAGTATTTT. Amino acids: CASSFGSTDTQYF.